This is a list of T cell receptor beta chains from one sample in a study of human T cells and chemical hapten exposure. MiXCR, run by TCRdb on the RACE reads, gives a single entry per CDR3 protein. The repertoire holds about 42,000 distinct CDR3 sequences, with 8% to 9.5% as singletons. The material sequenced was whole blood, taken in connection with sensitization to the hapten diphenylcyclopropenone (DPC). The receptors derive from a woman aged 40 to 50 with alopecia areata. Some clones in this sample may be carry-over from other donors' samples. Each CDR3 is given with its conserved first and last residue. Fields, in order: D gene, J gene, V gene, clone size, CDR3 protein, CDR3 DNA. D genes are given only for firm matches. Only some rows state a clone size, as once, few, many or a class for expanded clones.

>NA|TRBJ2-7|TRBV3-1|many
CASSQDGSSSYEQYF
TGTGCCAGCAGCCAAGATGGCAGTTCTTCCTACGAGCAGTACTTC
>TRBD1|TRBJ2-3|TRBV11-2|many
CASSHPGQSTDTQYF
TGTGCCAGCAGCCATCCGGGACAGAGCACAGATACGCAGTATTTT
>NA|TRBJ1-2|TRBV20-1|many
CSARDEGGYGYTF
TGCAGTGCTAGAGATGAGGGAGGCTATGGCTACACCTTC
>TRBD1|TRBJ2-2|TRBV20-1|many
CSATDRGNTGELFF
TGCAGTGCTACGGACAGGGGGAACACCGGGGAGCTGTTTTTT
>NA|TRBJ2-5|TRBV11-2|few
CASSLGVLREETQYF
TGTGCCAGCAGCTTAGGAGTCCTAAGGGAAGAGACCCAGTACTTC
>TRBD1|TRBJ1-1|TRBV4-1|few
CASSLRTGGRTEAFF
TGCGCCAGCAGCTTACGCACAGGGGGCAGGACTGAAGCTTTCTTT
>NA|TRBJ1-5|TRBV5-5|NA
CASSLAVLKGEAQPQHF
TGTGCCAGCAGCTTGGCCGTCTTGAAGGGGGAGGCTCAGCCCCAGCATTTT
>NA|TRBJ2-5|TRBV6-1|many
CASSEGIQETQYF
TGTGCCAGCAGTGAAGGGATCCAAGAGACCCAGTACTTC
>NA|TRBJ2-5|TRBV5-4|NA
CASSFTGEGETQYF
TGTGCCAGCAGCTTTACAGGGGAGGGCGAGACCCAGTACTTC
>NA|TRBJ2-5|TRBV5-5|many
CASSLREQGVTETQYF
TGTGCCAGCAGCTTGAGGGAACAGGGCGTAACAGAGACCCAGTACTTC
>NA|TRBJ2-2|TRBV12-3/TRBV12-4|few
CASSFGGEHTGELFF
TGTGCCAGCAGTTTTGGGGGAGAGCACACCGGGGAGCTGTTTTTT
>NA|TRBJ1-1|TRBV20-1|many
CSAREWGPTEAFF
TGCAGTGCTAGAGAATGGGGACCCACTGAAGCTTTCTTT
>NA|TRBJ2-3|TRBV5-1|many
CASSLRFPPRTDTQYF
TGCGCCAGCAGCTTGCGTTTTCCGCCTCGCACAGATACGCAGTATTTT
>NA|TRBJ2-3|TRBV5-1|NA
CASSLGGFGDTQYF
TGCGCCAGCAGCTTGGGTGGATTTGGCGATACGCAGTATTTT
>TRBD1|TRBJ1-1|TRBV7-3|NA
CASSQQGTLNTEAFF
TGTGCCAGCAGCCAACAGGGGACCTTGAACACTGAAGCTTTCTTT
>NA|TRBJ1-2|TRBV6-5|many
CASSAGADYGYTF
TGTGCCAGCAGTGCAGGGGCAGACTATGGCTACACCTTC
>NA|TRBJ1-1|TRBV7-6|many
CASSLGGGIVSNTEAFF
TGTGCCAGCAGCTTAGGAGGCGGGATCGTTTCGAACACTGAAGCTTTCTTT
>TRBD1|TRBJ1-4|TRBV24-1|many
CATPTGDRISEKLFF
TGTGCCACCCCAACAGGGGACAGAATTAGTGAAAAACTGTTTTTT
>NA|TRBJ1-5|TRBV19|many
CASTARVGYSNQPQHF
TGTGCCAGTACCGCAAGGGTCGGGTATAGCAATCAGCCCCAGCATTTT
>TRBD1|TRBJ1-1|TRBV6-2/TRBV6-3|many
CASNRGLENTEAFF
TGTGCCAGCAACAGGGGGCTGGAAAACACTGAAGCTTTCTTT
>NA|TRBJ1-5|TRBV11-2|NA
CASSSDHSNQPQHF
TGTGCCAGCAGCTCCGACCATAGCAATCAGCCCCAGCATTTT
>NA|TRBJ1-1|TRBV20-1|many
CSARDHWGWTEAFF
TGCAGTGCTAGAGATCATTGGGGATGGACTGAAGCTTTCTTT
>NA|TRBJ1-1|TRBV28|many
CASSFGGGMNTEAFF
TGTGCCAGCAGTTTTGGGGGCGGCATGAACACTGAAGCTTTCTTT
>NA|TRBJ1-4|TRBV5-1|many
CASRLSGGHEKLFF
TGCGCCAGCAGACTCTCCGGGGGGCATGAAAAACTGTTTTTT
>NA|TRBJ1-3|TRBV12-3/TRBV12-4|few
CASRINSGNTIYF
TGTGCCAGCAGGATCAACTCTGGAAACACCATATATTTT
>NA|TRBJ2-7|TRBV5-5|NA
CASSDYYEQYF
TGTGCCAGCAGCGATTACTACGAGCAGTACTTC
>TRBD1|TRBJ1-4|TRBV5-1|few
CASSLDLSGGEKLFF
TGCGCCAGCAGCTTGGATTTGTCAGGGGGTGAAAAACTGTTTTTT
>TRBD2|TRBJ2-2|TRBV7-6|many
CASSPLAGSNTGELFF
TGTGCCAGCAGCCCACTAGCGGGGTCGAACACCGGGGAGCTGTTTTTT
>NA|TRBJ2-1|TRBV7-2|many
CASSRYGIWFF
TGTGCCAGCAGCCGATATGGTATATGGTTCTTC
>TRBD1|TRBJ1-6|TRBV9|few
CASSPDRRGNSPLHF
TGTGCCAGCAGCCCGGACAGGAGGGGTAATTCACCCCTCCACTTT
>NA|TRBJ1-5|TRBV5-5|many
CASSPDSLYQPQHF
TGTGCCAGCAGCCCGGACAGCCTTTATCAGCCCCAGCATTTT
>NA|TRBJ2-6|TRBV19|many
CASSIKGPGANVLTF
TGTGCCAGTAGTATAAAAGGACCTGGGGCCAACGTCCTGACTTTC
>TRBD1|TRBJ1-6|TRBV28|many
CASRLQGWYNSPLHF
TGTGCCAGCAGGCTACAGGGGTGGTATAATTCACCCCTCCACTTT
>NA|TRBJ2-1|TRBV7-8|many
CASSLNGWSSYNEQFF
TGTGCCAGCAGCTTGAACGGCTGGAGCTCCTACAATGAGCAGTTCTTC
>NA|TRBJ2-5|TRBV7-9|few
CASSLAGSQETQYF
TGTGCCAGCAGCTTAGCAGGGTCACAAGAGACCCAGTACTTC
>TRBD1|TRBJ1-4|TRBV6-5|many
CASRPGQGKEKLFF
TGTGCCAGCAGGCCGGGACAGGGGAAAGAAAAACTGTTTTTT
>TRBD2|TRBJ2-1|TRBV6-1|many
CASSLGGYEQFF
TGTGCCAGCAGTCTCGGGGGGTATGAGCAGTTCTTC
>TRBD2|TRBJ2-3|TRBV28|many
CASSGKRGGTDTQYF
TGTGCCAGCAGTGGCAAGCGGGGGGGCACAGATACGCAGTATTTT
>NA|TRBJ1-1|TRBV28|many
CASSLTGLGAEAFF
TGTGCCAGCAGTCTGACAGGTTTGGGGGCTGAAGCTTTCTTT
>TRBD2|TRBJ2-2|TRBV12-3/TRBV12-4|NA
CASSPGTSGDTGELFF
TGTGCCAGCAGCCCCGGGACTAGCGGAGACACCGGGGAGCTGTTTTTT
>NA|TRBJ1-5|TRBV5-5|many
CASSLDRNNQPQHF
TGTGCCAGCAGCTTGGACAGGAACAATCAGCCCCAGCATTTT
>NA|TRBJ2-2|TRBV2|many
CASSALARGTGELFF
TGTGCCAGCAGTGCCCTAGCGAGGGGAACCGGGGAGCTGTTTTTT
>NA|TRBJ2-6|TRBV21-1|many
CASTAGAESSGANVLTF
TGTGCCAGCACCGCGGGGGCGGAAAGCTCTGGGGCCAACGTCCTGACTTTC
>TRBD2|TRBJ2-1|TRBV20-1|many
CSARQLAGGHEQFF
TGCAGTGCCAGACAACTAGCGGGGGGCCATGAGCAGTTCTTC
>TRBD1|TRBJ2-4|TRBV4-3|NA
CASSPGTGVAKNIQYF
TGCGCCAGCAGCCCAGGGACAGGAGTAGCCAAAAACATTCAGTACTTC
>NA|TRBJ1-5|TRBV19|many
CASSMSRESQPQHF
TGTGCCAGTAGTATGTCAAGGGAATCCCAGCCCCAGCATTTT